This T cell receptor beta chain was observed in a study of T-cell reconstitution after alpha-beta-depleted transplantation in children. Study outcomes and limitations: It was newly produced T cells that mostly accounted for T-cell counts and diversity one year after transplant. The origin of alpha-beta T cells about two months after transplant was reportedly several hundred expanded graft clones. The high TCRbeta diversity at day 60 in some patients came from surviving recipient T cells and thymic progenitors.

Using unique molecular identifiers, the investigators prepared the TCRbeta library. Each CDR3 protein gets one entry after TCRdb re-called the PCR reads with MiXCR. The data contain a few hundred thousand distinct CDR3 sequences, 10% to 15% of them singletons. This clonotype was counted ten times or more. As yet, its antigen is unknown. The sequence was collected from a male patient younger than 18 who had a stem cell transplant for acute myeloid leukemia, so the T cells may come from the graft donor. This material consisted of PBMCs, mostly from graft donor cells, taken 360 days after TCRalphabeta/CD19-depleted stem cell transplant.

DNA of the CDR3: TGTGCCAGCAGCTTAATAGCGGGAGGGCAAGAGACCCAGTACTTC. As protein: CASSLIAGGQETQYF. The rearrangement links TRBV7-9 to TRBJ2-5, with 11 bases identical to TRBD2. Germline-derived CDR1 and CDR2 are SEHNR and FQNEAQ (reference sequence). V lost 2 bases, J lost 2 bases, and 1 base stayed unmatched. The CDR3 consists of 15 residues.